The 29 T cell receptor beta chains given below trace back to one sample, sequenced in a study of blood T cells in healthy people across ages. A sample-barcoded 5' primer and a J-beta primer mix were used in a second PCR of roughly 6 to 11 cycles. TCRdb re-derived calls from the 5' RACE reads in MiXCR, one entry per CDR3 protein. The repertoire holds roughly 500,000 distinct CDR3 sequences, with 27% as singletons. Sequencing input: blood. Receptor source: a woman in her seventies in good health.

The rearrangement uses TRBV18 and TRBJ2-3, with 10 bases matching TRBD2. Trimming at V came to 0 bases and at J to 7 bases, leaving 7 bases not matched to a gene. Germline CDR1 KGHSH, CDR2 LQKENI. The CDR3 is made up of 16 amino acids. In DNA, the CDR3 is TGTGCCAGCTCACCACCAACAGCGGGGGGGCCTTATACGCAGTATTTT. Amino acid sequence: CASSPPTAGGPYTQYF.

This clonotype was found a few times. The V gene is TRBV5-1, the J gene TRBJ2-3; either TRBD1 or TRBD2 may fit D (5 bases each). Germline CDR1 and CDR2: SGHRS and YFSETQ. The CDR3 is made up of 15 amino acids. With 0 bases removed from V and 2 bases from J, the gap between germline ends came to 10 bases. CDR3 bases: TGCGCCAGCAGCTTGGCCCAGGGAGACACAGATACGCAGTATTTT. Translated, it gives CASSLAQGDTDTQYF. The complete variable domain, with remaining parts taken from reference TRBV5-1 and TRBJ2-3, reads KAGVTQTPRYLIKTRGQQVTLSCSPISGHRSVSWYQQTPGQGLQFLFEYFSETQRNKGNFPGRFSGRQFSNSRSEMNVSTLELGDSALYLCASSLAQGDTDTQYFGPGTRLTVL.

The genes are TRBV4-1 and TRBJ1-4; 7 positions match TRBD1. Germline-derived CDR1 and CDR2 are MGHRA and YSYEKL. Losses at the gene ends were 2 bases for V and 5 bases for J; bases not matched to a gene: 8. The CDR3 runs to 16 residues. CDR3 sequence: CASSQPPGQRNEKLFF. The CDR3 DNA follows: TGCGCCAGCAGCCAACCACCGGGACAGCGAAATGAAAAACTGTTTTTT.

This chain links TRBV4-2 with TRBJ2-3; the D is unclear. Germline V gene data show CDR1 as LGHNA and CDR2 as YNFKEQ. The CDR3 spans 13 residues. The V end lost 4 bases, the J end lost 6 bases, and 11 bases lay between the germline ends. In DNA, the CDR3 is TGTGCCAGCAGCCTACCGCTTAAGGATACGCAGTATTTT. Amino acid sequence: CASSLPLKDTQYF.

This clonotype was counted ten times or more. This chain links TRBV5-5 with TRBJ2-2, with 9 bases that match TRBD1. This CDR3 is 16 amino acids long. With 9 bases clipped from V and 4 bases from J, the junction kept 13 bases outside the gene matches. Germline V CDR1 and CDR2: SGHKS, YYEKEE (reference sequence). The CDR3 DNA reads as TGTGCCACATCCGGGACAGGGTTTTGGAGCACCGGGGAGCTGTTTTTT. Protein sequence: CATSGTGFWSTGELFF.

The chain recombines TRBV7-2 with TRBJ2-3; 7 bases agree with TRBD1. Germline CDR1 SGHTA, CDR2 FQGNSA. The CDR3 loop spans 16 amino acids. V shed 3 bases and J 1 base; nucleotides not matched to a gene: 7. CDR3 DNA sequence: TGTGCCAGCAGCTTTCATCCCGGACAGGGCACAGATACGCAGTATTTT. This gives the protein CASSFHPGQGTDTQYF.

The genes are TRBV5-1 and TRBJ2-5; 8 bases map to TRBD2. The CDR3 spans 14 residues. CDR1 SGHRS and CDR2 YFSETQ come from the germline V gene. The V and J ends lost 2 bases and 4 bases, in that order; junction bases with no gene match: 4. The chain's CDR3 is CASSFMGLGETQYF. The CDR3 bases are TGCGCCAGCAGCTTTATGGGACTAGGAGAGACCCAGTACTTC. The whole variable domain, filled in from reference TRBV5-1 and TRBJ2-5, reads KAGVTQTPRYLIKTRGQQVTLSCSPISGHRSVSWYQQTPGQGLQFLFEYFSETQRNKGNFPGRFSGRQFSNSRSEMNVSTLELGDSALYLCASSFMGLGETQYFGPGTRLLVL.

V is TRBV10-3 and J is TRBJ2-5, with D possibly being TRBD2 (5 bases). The closer fit of TRBJ2-7 to the DNA end suggests the J call may be wrong. Germline CDR1 and CDR2: ENHRY and SYGVKD. The CDR3 consists of 13 residues. The CDR3 region is CAISDRDAYEQYF. The CDR3 region has the DNA TGTGCCATCAGTGACCGGGATGCGTACGAGCAGTACTTC.

J is TRBJ2-7 and V is TRBV7-2, with D possibly matching TRBD1 (6 bases). V was clipped by 4 bases and J by 7 bases, with 14 bases between them. Germline-derived CDR1 and CDR2 are SGHTA and FQGNSA. The CDR3 sequence is 13 residues long. The DNA for the CDR3 is TGTGCCAGCAGCTCAGGGGTACTGAGAGAGCAGTACTTC. Residues: CASSSGVLREQYF. Drawing the rest from reference TRBV7-2 and TRBJ2-7, the complete variable domain is GAGVSQSPSNKVTEKGKDVELRCDPISGHTALYWYRQSLGQGLEFLIYFQGNSAPDKSGLPSDRFSAERTGGSVSTLTIQRTQQEDSAVYLCASSSGVLREQYFGPGTRLTVT.

This chain uses TRBV7-2 with TRBJ1-1; possible D gene TRBD1, 5 bases. Germline CDR1 reads SGHTA; CDR2 reads FQGNSA. V was clipped by 6 bases and J by 4 bases, with 15 bases between them. The CDR3 runs 14 residues. CDR3: CASRKTSGGTEAFF. As DNA, the CDR3 is TGTGCCAGCAGGAAGACGTCGGGGGGCACTGAAGCTTTCTTT.

This chain connects TRBV7-2 to TRBJ1-1; 8 bases are shared with TRBD1. The CDR3 extends over 15 amino acids. Germline V gene sequence: CDR1 SGHTA, CDR2 FQGNSA. V lost 8 bases, J lost 9 bases, and 17 bases stayed unmatched. The CDR3 protein is CASRSISGGIVKAFF. For the CDR3, the DNA is TGTGCCAGCCGGAGCATTTCAGGGGGCATCGTCAAAGCTTTCTTT.

The chain is built from TRBV7-7 and TRBJ2-5; D uncertain. The V gene's germline CDR1 is SSHAT and CDR2 FNYEAQ (reference sequence). This CDR3 has 15 amino acids. V was clipped by 3 bases and J by 0 bases, with 11 bases between them. Written as DNA, the CDR3 is TGTGCCAGCAGCTTTTCTCATTCGGACCAAGAGACCCAGTACTTC. Its translation: CASSFSHSDQETQYF.

The chain carries TRBV29-1 and TRBJ2-3; 7 bases align to TRBD1. Trimming removed 7 bases from V and 4 bases from J; junction bases left unmatched: 5. The CDR3 loop spans 12 amino acids. CDR1 and CDR2 from the germline V gene are SQVTM and ANQGSEA. In DNA, the CDR3 is TGCAGCGGTCGACAGGGCCCAGATACGCAGTATTTT. It encodes CSGRQGPDTQYF.

This clonotype was found a few times. The genes are TRBV5-1 and TRBJ2-3; the D gene is possibly TRBD1 (6 bases). Trimming took off 4 bases at V and 5 bases at J, with 14 bases between the two ends. The germline V gene has CDR1 SGHRS and CDR2 YFSETQ. The CDR3 contains 14 residues. The CDR3, as DNA: TGCGCCAGCAGCCGTGGCACAGGGAAAGATACGCAGTATTTT. Translating it yields CASSRGTGKDTQYF.

The V gene is TRBV7-2, the J gene TRBJ1-3; D remains ambiguous. The germline CDR1 and CDR2 sequences are SGHTA and FQGNSA. The CDR3 is 14 amino acids. V lost 4 bases and J lost 0, with 7 bases in between. CDR3 sequence: CASSWDLSGNTIYF. The CDR3, as DNA: TGTGCCAGCAGCTGGGATCTCTCTGGAAACACCATATATTTT.

This clonotype occurred a few times. The chain has TRBV20-1 and TRBJ2-5; TRBD2 aligns across 7 bases. Germline-derived CDR1 and CDR2 are DFQATT and SNEGSKA (reference sequence). J was trimmed by 5 bases and V by 0 bases; bases with no gene match: 9. The CDR3 totals 15 residues. CDR3 region: CSARDGASGGETQYF. The CDR3, as DNA: TGCAGTGCTAGAGATGGAGCTAGCGGTGGGGAGACCCAGTACTTC.

This clonotype came up a few times. The genes are TRBV12-3 or TRBV12-4 and TRBJ2-1, with TRBD2 matching 8 bases. There are 17 residues in the CDR3. Unmatched junction bases numbered 19, after V lost 11 bases and J lost 4 bases. The CDR3 loop reads CAAGGHERGPPYNEQFF. The CDR3 coding sequence is TGTGCCGCGGGGGGACACGAGCGGGGGCCCCCATACAATGAGCAGTTCTTC.

The rearrangement joins TRBV20-1 to TRBJ1-2; 8 bases fit TRBD1. Unmatched junction bases numbered 8, after V lost 1 base and J lost 4 bases. The CDR3 has 15 residues. The germline V gene has CDR1 DFQATT and CDR2 SNEGSKA (reference sequence). CDR3 DNA: TGCAGTGCTAGAGTCTTGCCCGGGACAGGCTATGGCTACACCTTC. Translation gives CSARVLPGTGYGYTF.

This chain uses TRBV7-2 with TRBJ1-2; D uncertain. Per the germline V gene, CDR1 is SGHTA and CDR2 is FQGNSA. V lost 5 bases and J lost 8, with 12 bases in between. This CDR3 comprises 12 residues. CDR3 protein: CASSRAMGGYTF. The CDR3 nucleotides are TGTGCCAGCAGCCGTGCGATGGGGGGCTACACCTTC.

This clonotype showed up just a few times. The genes are TRBV11-3 and TRBJ2-5; D not certain. The DNA end is a closer match to TRBJ2-7, so the J assignment may be wrong. The CDR3 totals 13 residues. The germline CDR1 and CDR2 sequences are SGHNT and YENEEA. CDR3 nucleotides: TGTGCCAGCACCACGGACGGTACCTACGAGCAGTACTTC. It codes for CASTTDGTYEQYF.

The chain has TRBV9 and TRBJ2-1; 9 positions match TRBD1. From germline, CDR1 is SGDLS and CDR2 YYNGEE. The V and J ends lost 3 bases and 9 bases, in that order; junction bases with no gene match: 7. The CDR3 has 14 residues. CDR3 in DNA: TGTGCCAGCAGCGGGGACAGGGTTGATGGTGAGCAGTTCTTC. Translation: CASSGDRVDGEQFF.

V gene TRBV13 combines with J gene TRBJ2-3, with TRBD2 matching 12 bases. Trimming at V came to 5 bases and at J to 6 bases, leaving 9 bases not matched to a gene. CDR1 is PRHDT, CDR2 FYEKMQ, per germline (reference sequence). There are 16 residues in the CDR3. CDR3 region: CASSNRLAGVPDTQYF. The DNA of the CDR3 is TGTGCCAGCAGCAACCGACTAGCGGGGGTCCCGGATACGCAGTATTTT. The full variable domain, its missing parts supplied by reference TRBV13 and TRBJ2-3, is AAGVIQSPRHLIKEKRETATLKCYPIPRHDTVYWYQQGPGQDPQFLISFYEKMQSDKGSIPDRFSAQQFSDYHSELNMSSLELGDSALYFCASSNRLAGVPDTQYFGPGTRLTVL.

The rearrangement joins TRBV5-1 to TRBJ2-5; 7 nucleotides line up with TRBD1. This CDR3 contains 15 residues. V shed 0 bases, J shed 6 bases, and the junction held 8 bases outside the gene matches. Per the germline V gene, CDR1 is SGHRS and CDR2 is YFSETQ. The CDR3 protein is CASSLADRVGKTQYF. DNA for the CDR3: TGCGCCAGCAGCTTGGCCGACAGGGTAGGCAAGACCCAGTACTTC.

V usage is TRBV6-2 or TRBV6-3 and J usage is TRBJ2-7, with D perhaps TRBD2 (5 bases). The CDR3 contains 16 residues. V was pared by 0 bases and J by 5 bases, with 17 bases between. Germline V gene data show CDR1 as MNHEY and CDR2 as SVGEGT. CDR3 nucleotides: TGTGCCAGCAGTTACTCGAGGAGGACCCTAAGGGACGAGCAGTACTTC. Translating it yields CASSYSRRTLRDEQYF.

The chain has TRBV4-3 and TRBJ2-7; D is ambiguous. V lost 3 bases and J lost 3, with 9 bases in between. The CDR3 length is 13 residues. Germline values: CDR1 LGHNA, CDR2 YSLEER. CDR3 nucleotide sequence: TGCGCCAGCAGCCAGGTACTTGACTACGAGCAGTACTTC. Its protein is CASSQVLDYEQYF.

Comment on this clonotype: One end of the junction varies from germline; a read error may be responsible. The chain uses TRBV5-1 and TRBJ1-4; D gene unclear. Germline CDR1 reads SGHRS; CDR2 reads YFSETQ. The CDR3 runs 13 residues. The CDR3 sequence is CASSLAPVEKQFF. CDR3 DNA: TGCGCCAGCAGCTTGGCTCCAGTGGAAAAACAGTTTTTT.

The chain has TRBV5-1 and TRBJ1-3; 7 nucleotides align to TRBD1. The germline V gene encodes CDR1 SGHRS and CDR2 YFSETQ. V dropped 3 bases and J dropped 0; count of bases not matched to a gene: 6. The CDR3 loop spans 16 amino acids. CDR3 bases: TGCGCCAGCAGCTCAGGGGGAACCAGCTCTGGAAACACCATATATTTT. Protein: CASSSGGTSSGNTIYF.

The rearrangement joins TRBV13 to TRBJ1-2; TRBD1 is a possible D gene (5 bases). From germline, CDR1 is PRHDT and CDR2 FYEKMQ (reference sequence). Trimming took 5 bases from V and 0 from J, leaving 13 bases between them. The CDR3 covers 15 residues. The CDR3 bases are TGTGCCAGCAGCGTTGGGGACCCGGCTAACTATGGCTACACCTTC. Amino acid sequence: CASSVGDPANYGYTF.

The chain has TRBV7-9 and TRBJ2-1; D might be TRBD1 (6 bases). The V end lost 2 bases, the J end lost 10 bases, and 12 bases lay between the germline ends. The CDR3 totals 13 residues. Germline CDR1 reads SEHNR; CDR2 reads FQNEAQ (reference sequence). CDR3 nucleotide sequence: TGTGCCAGCAGCTTAACGACAGGCGGGGAGCAGTTCTTC. This gives the protein CASSLTTGGEQFF.